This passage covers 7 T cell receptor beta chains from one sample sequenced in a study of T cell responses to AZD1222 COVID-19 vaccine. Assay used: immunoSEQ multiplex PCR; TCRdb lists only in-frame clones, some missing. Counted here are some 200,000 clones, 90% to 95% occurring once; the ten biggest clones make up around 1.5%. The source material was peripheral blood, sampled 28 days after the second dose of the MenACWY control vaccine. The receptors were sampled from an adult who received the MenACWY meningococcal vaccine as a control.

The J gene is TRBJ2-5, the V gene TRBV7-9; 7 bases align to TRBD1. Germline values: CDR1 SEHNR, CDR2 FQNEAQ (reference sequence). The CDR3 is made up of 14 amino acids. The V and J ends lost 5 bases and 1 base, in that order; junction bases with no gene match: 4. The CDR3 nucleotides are TGTGCCAGCAGCCGAGGGGGCCGCCAAGAGACCCAGTACTTC. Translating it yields CASSRGGRQETQYF.

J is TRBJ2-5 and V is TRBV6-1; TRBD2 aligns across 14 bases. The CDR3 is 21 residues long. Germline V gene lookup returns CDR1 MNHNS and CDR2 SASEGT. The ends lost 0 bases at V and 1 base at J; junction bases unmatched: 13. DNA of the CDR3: TGTGCCAGCAGTGAAGCTCCGACTAGCGGGGGGGCTGGGGGCCGCCAAGAGACCCAGTACTTC. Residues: CASSEAPTSGGAGGRQETQYF.

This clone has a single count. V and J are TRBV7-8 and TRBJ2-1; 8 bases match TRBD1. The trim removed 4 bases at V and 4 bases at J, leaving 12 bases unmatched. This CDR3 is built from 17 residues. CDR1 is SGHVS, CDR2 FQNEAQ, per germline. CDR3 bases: TGTGCCAGCAGCTACAACATACAGGGGGGTACGTACAATGAGCAGTTCTTC. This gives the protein CASSYNIQGGTYNEQFF.

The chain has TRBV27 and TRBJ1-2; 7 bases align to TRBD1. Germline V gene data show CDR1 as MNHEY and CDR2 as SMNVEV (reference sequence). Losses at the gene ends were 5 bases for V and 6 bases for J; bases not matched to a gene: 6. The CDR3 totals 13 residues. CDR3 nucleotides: TGTGCCAGCAGTCCTACGGGACAGAATGGCTACACCTTC. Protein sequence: CASSPTGQNGYTF.

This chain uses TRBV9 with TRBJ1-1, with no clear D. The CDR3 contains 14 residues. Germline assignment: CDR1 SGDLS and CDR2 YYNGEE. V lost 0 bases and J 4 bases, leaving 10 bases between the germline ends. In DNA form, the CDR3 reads TGTGCCAGCAGCGTAGCCGGGTCAGGCACTGAAGCTTTCTTT. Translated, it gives CASSVAGSGTEAFF.

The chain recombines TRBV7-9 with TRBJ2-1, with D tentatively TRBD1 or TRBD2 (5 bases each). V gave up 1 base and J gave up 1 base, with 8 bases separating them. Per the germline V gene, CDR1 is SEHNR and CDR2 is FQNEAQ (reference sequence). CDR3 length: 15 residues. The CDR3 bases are TGTGCCAGCAGCTTAGATTGGGGGTCCTACAATGAGCAGTTCTTC. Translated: CASSLDWGSYNEQFF.

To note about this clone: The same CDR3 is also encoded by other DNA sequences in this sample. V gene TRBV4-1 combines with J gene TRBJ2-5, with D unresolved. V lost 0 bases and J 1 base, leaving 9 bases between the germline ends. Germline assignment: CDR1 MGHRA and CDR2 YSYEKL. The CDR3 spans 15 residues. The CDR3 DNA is TGCGCCAGCAGCCAAGATTTAGCCGTCCAAGAGACCCAGTACTTC. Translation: CASSQDLAVQETQYF.